The TCR beta chain described here comes from a study of blood T cell repertoires in COVID-19. Across the study: From the United States, Italy and Spain came samples of acute and convalescent COVID-19. In each case, the material was cDNA or gDNA derived from T cells, B-cell-depleted T cells, or PBMCs.

This CDR3 contains 13 residues. Trimming pared 3 bases from V and 4 bases from J, leaving 8 bases between. In germline, CDR1 is SEHNR, CDR2 FQNEAQ (reference sequence). Original handling: By means of reference gene primer amplification, nucleated cell counts were estimated. Generated by immunoSEQ multiplex PCR, the TCRdb table keeps only in-frame clones and is missing some. V and J calls and clone size come straight from that table; D and trimming were deduced from the DNA. The table has 160,000 or so clones, around nine tenths seen once. This clonotype was obtained from a man in his 60s with active or convalescent COVID-19. The chain is built from TRBV7-9 and TRBJ2-3; TRBD2 might be the D (5 bases). The source material was peripheral blood. This CDR3 is CASSFGGPDTQYF. CDR3 nucleotides: TGTGCCAGCAGCTTCGGAGGTCCAGATACGCAGTATTTT.